This T cell receptor beta chain was sequenced in a study of T cell responses to AZD1222 COVID-19 vaccine. Data came from immunoSEQ multiplex PCR; TCRdb stores just in-frame clones and leaves some out. Here the sample spans over 150,000 clones, approximately 92% being singletons. General study points: Two AZD1222 doses significantly raised spike-specific TCR breadth and depth over controls. Repertoires were obtained solely post-peak T cell response. Clonal diversity was possibly underestimated, and the donors were mostly white British, with more females.

CDR3 length: 14 amino acids. Germline CDR1 reads LNHDA; CDR2 reads SQIVND (reference sequence). The V end lost 8 bases, the J end lost 4 bases, and 17 bases lay between the germline ends. This clone was detected a few times. The antigen remains unidentified. The receptor was derived from an adult who received the MenACWY meningococcal vaccine as a control. The sample consisted of peripheral blood, taken 28 days after the second dose of the MenACWY control vaccine. This chain connects TRBV19 to TRBJ1-2; D possibly corresponds to TRBD1 (6 bases). The CDR3, as DNA: TGTGCCAGTCGACCCGGGACGACAGGCTATGGCTACACCTTC. It codes for CASRPGTTGYGYTF.